A single sample gave rise to the 8 T cell receptor beta chains below, sequenced in a study of early T cells in non-severe SARS-CoV-2 infection. One entry per CDR3 protein, called by TCRdb with MiXCR from the 5' RACE reads. The data hold more than 65,000 distinct CDR3 sequences, with about 14% observed a single time. Sequencing used whole blood, obtained at baseline. The receptors shown here come from an adult who was a healthcare worker with PCR-confirmed SARS-CoV-2 infection or an uninfected control (not recorded which).

The chain has TRBV28 and TRBJ2-7, with a weak D call TRBD1 (6 bases). With 6 bases removed from V and 3 bases from J, the gap between germline ends came to 12 bases. This CDR3 region has 13 residues. Germline V gene data show CDR1 as MDHEN and CDR2 as SYDVKM. CDR3 sequence (DNA): TGTGCCAGCAGGCTAGGGGGTTTCTACGAGCAGTACTTC. Residues: CASRLGGFYEQYF.

J is TRBJ2-1 and V is TRBV29-1; D is unresolved. The CDR3 is 10 residues long. Germline V gives CDR1 SQVTM, CDR2 ANQGSEA. The CDR3 DNA reads as TGCTTCCTCGGAGCGAGTGAGCAGTTCTTC. Translating gives CFLGASEQFF.

This clonotype was counted a few times. This chain joins TRBV30 and TRBJ2-7; 12 bases line up with TRBD2. Trimming cost V 2 bases and J 6 bases; bases outside gene matches: 5. This CDR3 has 14 residues. CDR1 is GTSNPN, CDR2 SVGIG, per germline (reference sequence). This CDR3 is CAWSILAGGAEQYF. The CDR3 DNA is TGTGCCTGGAGTATACTAGCGGGAGGTGCCGAGCAGTACTTC. Combining the CDR3 with reference TRBV30 and TRBJ2-7 gives the whole variable domain SQTIHQWPATLVQPVGSPLSLECTVEGTSNPNLYWYRQAAGRGLQLLFYSVGIGQISSEVPQNLSASRPQDRQFILSSKKLLLSDSGFYLCAWSILAGGAEQYFGPGTRLTVT.

The chain carries TRBV19 and TRBJ2-7; D is perhaps TRBD2 (6 bases). Germline assignment: CDR1 LNHDA and CDR2 SQIVND (reference sequence). V was clipped by 3 bases and J by 3 bases, with 15 bases between them. The CDR3 loop spans 15 amino acids. This chain's CDR3 is CASSMGSGRYYEQYF. DNA of the CDR3: TGTGCCAGTAGTATGGGGAGCGGGCGTTACTACGAGCAGTACTTC.

This clonotype has more than one count but fewer than ten. Likely a read error: the CDR3 ends without its conserved phenylalanine or tryptophan. It is unclear where the CDR3 begins or ends on the DNA, so no DNA is shown, and the CDR3 is as TCRdb lists it. The gene calls are TRBV2 and TRBJ2-7; TRBD2, the table's D call, lacks a check against the DNA. The CDR3 has 10 amino acids, counting both end residues. Germline V gene sequence: CDR1 SNHLY, CDR2 FYNNEI. The CDR3 loop is CASSEQRGAL.

This clonotype was detected only a few times. V and J are TRBV5-1 and TRBJ2-1; TRBD2 matches at 13 bases. Germline lookup yields CDR1 SGHRS and CDR2 YFSETQ. V lost 0 bases and J lost 3; bases outside the gene matches: 0. CDR3 length equals 16 residues. The CDR3 region has the DNA TGCGCCAGCAGCTTGGGACTAGCGGGAGGCTACAATGAGCAGTTCTTC. It encodes CASSLGLAGGYNEQFF.

V usage is TRBV5-1 and J usage is TRBJ2-5; weak D call: TRBD2 (5 bases). The CDR3 totals 17 residues. Between the trimmed V and J ends, which lost 0 bases and 1 base, there was a span of 16 bases. Germline CDR1 SGHRS, CDR2 YFSETQ. Here the CDR3 reads CASSLVGSGSGQETQYF. CDR3 sequence (DNA): TGCGCCAGCAGCTTGGTGGGGTCGGGAAGCGGCCAAGAGACCCAGTACTTC.

This clonotype was counted a single time. The genes are TRBV20-1 and TRBJ2-1; 7 nucleotides agree with TRBD2. CDR3 size: 13 residues. Trimming removed 3 bases from V and 3 bases from J; junction bases left unmatched: 2. The germline CDR1 and CDR2 sequences are DFQATT and SNEGSKA (reference sequence). The CDR3 coding sequence is TGCAGTGCTAGCCGGGACTACTACAATGAGCAGTTCTTC. This encodes CSASRDYYNEQFF.